This TCR beta chain was sequenced in a study of T cells in narcolepsy. Study-wide points: Same-patient CSF and blood CD4+ T cell clonotypes included HCRT-specific and TRIB2-specific autoreactive ones.

As regards this clone: Its antigen is not known.

Assay used: immunoSEQ multiplex PCR; TCRdb lists only in-frame clones, some missing. Here the sample spans 7,700 or so clones, about 61% being singletons. The TCR comes from a human donor with narcolepsy. Sequencing used CD45RA- memory CD8+ T cells from PBMCs.

The CDR3 region is CASSPSPGEGETQYF. DNA of the CDR3: TGCGCCAGCAGCCCGAGTCCTGGGGAGGGAGAGACCCAGTACTTC. This chain connects TRBV4-1 to TRBJ2-5, with 7 bases matching TRBD2. The CDR3 length is 15 residues. Germline loops: CDR1 MGHRA, CDR2 YSYEKL. Trimming removed 4 bases from V and 4 bases from J; junction bases left unmatched: 9.